Each of the 7 T cell receptor beta chains below was sequenced from the same sample in a study of blood T cell repertoires in COVID-19. Produced via immunoSEQ multiplex PCR; TCRdb's table is partial and in-frame only. The table lists 150,000 to 200,000 clones, about 88% of them singletons. Sequenced input: PBMCs or T cells enriched from blood (not recorded which). These receptors came from a middle-aged woman with acute COVID-19.

The chain uses TRBV9 and TRBJ2-2; D perhaps matches TRBD1 (6 bases). The V end lost 0 bases, the J end lost 4 bases, and 7 bases lay between the germline ends. Germline CDR1 is SGDLS and CDR2 is YYNGEE. This CDR3 has 14 amino acids. The CDR3 region has the DNA TGTGCCAGCAGCGTAGACAGGGTCACCGGGGAGCTGTTTTTT. It translates to CASSVDRVTGELFF.

The rearrangement joins TRBV6-5 to TRBJ1-6; possible D gene TRBD1, 5 bases. The CDR3 covers 13 residues. Germline loops: CDR1 MNHEY, CDR2 SVGAGI. V was trimmed by 9 bases and J by 8 bases, leaving 14 bases between them. The CDR3 reads CASMSGLDSPLHF. The CDR3 nucleotides are TGTGCCAGTATGTCGGGACTGGATTCACCCCTCCACTTT.

The CDR3 nucleotides read TGTGCCAGTCGTGGGGGGGGGCTCTTGATTCGGGAGACCCAGTACTTC. Its protein is CASRGGGLLIRETQYF. The V and J genes are TRBV2 and TRBJ2-5, with D possibly TRBD2 on 7 matching bases. CDR1 is SNHLY and CDR2 is FYNNEI in the germline V gene. CDR3 length: 16 residues. Trimming stripped 9 bases from V and 5 bases from J, with 25 bases between.

The J gene is TRBJ1-5, the V gene TRBV5-1, with TRBD1 as a possible D gene (5 bases). CDR1 and CDR2 from the germline V gene are SGHRS and YFSETQ. The V end lost 0 bases, the J end lost 0 bases, and 7 bases lay between the germline ends. This CDR3 is 15 amino acids long. The CDR3 spells CASSLEGYSNQPQHF. CDR3 bases: TGCGCCAGCAGCTTGGAGGGGTATAGCAATCAGCCCCAGCATTTT.

The gene calls are TRBV28 and TRBJ1-1; D is perhaps TRBD1 (6 bases). V was pared by 3 bases and J by 1 base, with 12 bases between. The CDR3 loop spans 15 amino acids. Germline V gene lookup returns CDR1 MDHEN and CDR2 SYDVKM. The CDR3 bases are TGTGCCAGCAGTTTCGATCAGGGGCGGAACACTGAAGCTTTCTTT. Protein: CASSFDQGRNTEAFF. Complete variable domain (other parts from reference TRBV28 and TRBJ1-1): DVKVTQSSRYLVKRTGEKVFLECVQDMDHENMFWYRQDPGLGLRLIYFSYDVKMKEKGDIPEGYSVSREKKERFSLILESASTNQTSMYLCASSFDQGRNTEAFFGQGTRLTVV.

The J gene is TRBJ2-1, the V gene TRBV5-1; possible D gene TRBD2, 5 bases. The ends were cut back, 1 base at V and 6 bases at J, with 8 bases in the middle. This CDR3 spans 13 amino acids. CDR1 SGHRS and CDR2 YFSETQ come from the germline V gene. CDR3 bases: TGCGCCAGCAGCTTGCTAGCCCGCAATGAGCAGTTCTTC. It codes for CASSLLARNEQFF.

This sequence joins TRBV3-1 (or the pseudogene TRBV3-2) and TRBJ2-5; no clear D. The CDR3 sequence is 12 residues long. The V end was cut by 1 base, the J end by 4 bases, with 4 bases between. Germline values: CDR1 LGHDT, CDR2 YNNKEL (reference sequence). CDR3 nucleotides: TGTGCCAGCAGCCAAGTCTTAGAGACCCAGTACTTC. It specifies CASSQVLETQYF.